What follows is one T cell receptor (beta chain) and its context. Produced via immunoSEQ multiplex PCR; TCRdb's table is partial and in-frame only. This table has 150,000 to 200,000 clones, about 80% appearing once. Assignments of participants to cohorts depended upon their own reported clinical history. Donors of Cohort 3 who recovered were those that had two negative PCRs, clearance, or symptom resolution. The CDR3 is 17 residues long. V lost 4 bases and J 0 bases, leaving 16 bases between the germline ends. The germline V gene encodes CDR1 SNHLY and CDR2 FYNNEI. The sample originates from a study of blood T cell repertoires in COVID-19. Study-wide background: Both acute and convalescent COVID-19 samples were obtained from the United States, Italy and Spain. In each case, the material was cDNA or gDNA derived from T cells, B-cell-depleted T cells, or PBMCs.

The specimen sequenced was PBMCs or T cells enriched from blood (not recorded which). This clonotype originated in a man aged 45 to 65 who had recovered from COVID-19. This chain connects TRBV2 to TRBJ1-3, with unresolved D. The CDR3: CASSAGRTQSSGNTIYF. In DNA, the CDR3 is TGTGCCAGCAGTGCAGGTCGCACACAGAGCTCTGGAAACACCATATATTTT.